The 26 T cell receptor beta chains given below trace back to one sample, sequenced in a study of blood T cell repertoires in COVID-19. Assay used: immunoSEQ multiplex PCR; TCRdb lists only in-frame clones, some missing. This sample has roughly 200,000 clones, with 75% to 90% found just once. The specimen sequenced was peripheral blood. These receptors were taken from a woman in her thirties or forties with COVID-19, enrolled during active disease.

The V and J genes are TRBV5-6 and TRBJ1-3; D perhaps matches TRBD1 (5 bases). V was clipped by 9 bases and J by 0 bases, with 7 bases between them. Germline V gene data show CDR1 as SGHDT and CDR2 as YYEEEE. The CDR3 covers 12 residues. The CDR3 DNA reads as TGTGCCACCGGGGGCTCTGGAAACACCATATATTTT. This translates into CATGGSGNTIYF.

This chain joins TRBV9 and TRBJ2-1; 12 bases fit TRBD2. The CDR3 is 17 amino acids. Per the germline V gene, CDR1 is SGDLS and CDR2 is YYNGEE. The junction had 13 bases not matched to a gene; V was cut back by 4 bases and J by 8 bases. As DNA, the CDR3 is TGTGCCAGCAGCTTAGGGACTTGGACTAGCGGGGAAGATGAGCAGTTCTTC. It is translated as CASSLGTWTSGEDEQFF.

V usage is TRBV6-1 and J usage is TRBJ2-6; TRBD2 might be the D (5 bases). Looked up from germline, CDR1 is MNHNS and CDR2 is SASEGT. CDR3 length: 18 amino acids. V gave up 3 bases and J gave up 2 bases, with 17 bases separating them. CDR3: CASSDLARALPGANVLTF. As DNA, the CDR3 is TGTGCCAGCAGTGACCTGGCGAGGGCCCTCCCTGGGGCCAACGTCCTGACTTTC.

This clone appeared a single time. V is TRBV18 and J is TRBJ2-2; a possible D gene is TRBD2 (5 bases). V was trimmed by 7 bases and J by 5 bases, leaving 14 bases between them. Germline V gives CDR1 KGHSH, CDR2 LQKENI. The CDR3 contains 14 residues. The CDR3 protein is CASWSGSGTGELFF. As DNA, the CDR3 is TGTGCCAGCTGGTCAGGCTCGGGGACCGGGGAGCTGTTTTTT. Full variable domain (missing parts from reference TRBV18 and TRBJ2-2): NAGVMQNPRHLVRRRGQEARLRCSPMKGHSHVYWYRQLPEEGLKFMVYLQKENIIDESGMPKERFSAEFPKEGPSILRIQQVVRGDSAAYFCASWSGSGTGELFFGEGSRLTVL.

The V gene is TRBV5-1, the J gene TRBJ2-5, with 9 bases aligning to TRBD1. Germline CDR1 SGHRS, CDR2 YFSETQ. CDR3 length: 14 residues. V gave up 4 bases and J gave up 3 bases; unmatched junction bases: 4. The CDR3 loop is CASSRTGVKETQYF. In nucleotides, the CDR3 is TGCGCCAGCAGCCGGACAGGGGTAAAAGAGACCCAGTACTTC.

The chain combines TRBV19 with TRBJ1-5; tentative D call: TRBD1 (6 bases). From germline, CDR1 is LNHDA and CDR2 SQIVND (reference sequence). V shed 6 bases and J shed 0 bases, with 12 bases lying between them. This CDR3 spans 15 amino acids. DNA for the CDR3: TGTGCCAGTAGGCCCGGACAGCGTAGCAATCAGCCCCAGCATTTT. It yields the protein CASRPGQRSNQPQHF.

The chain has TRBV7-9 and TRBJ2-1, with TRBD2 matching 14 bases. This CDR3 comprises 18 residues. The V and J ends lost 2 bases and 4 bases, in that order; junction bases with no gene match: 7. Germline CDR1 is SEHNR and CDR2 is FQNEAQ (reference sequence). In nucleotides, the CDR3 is TGTGCCAGCAGCTTATCCCTACGGACTAGCGGGAGGTACAATGAGCAGTTCTTC. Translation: CASSLSLRTSGRYNEQFF. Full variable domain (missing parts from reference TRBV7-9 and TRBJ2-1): DTGVSQNPRHKITKRGQNVTFRCDPISEHNRLYWYRQTLGQGPEFLTYFQNEAQLEKSRLLSDRFSAERPKGSFSTLEIQRTEQGDSAMYLCASSLSLRTSGRYNEQFFGPGTRLTVL.

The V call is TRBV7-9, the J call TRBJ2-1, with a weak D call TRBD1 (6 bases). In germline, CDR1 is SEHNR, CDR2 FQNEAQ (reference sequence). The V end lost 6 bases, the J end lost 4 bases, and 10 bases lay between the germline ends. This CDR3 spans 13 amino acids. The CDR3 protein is CASSDTGYNEQFF. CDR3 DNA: TGTGCCAGCAGTGATACAGGGTACAATGAGCAGTTCTTC.

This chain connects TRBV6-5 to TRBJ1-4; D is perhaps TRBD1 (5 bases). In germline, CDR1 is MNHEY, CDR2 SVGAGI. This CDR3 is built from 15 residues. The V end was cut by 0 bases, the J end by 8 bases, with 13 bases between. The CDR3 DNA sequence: TGTGCCAGCAGTTACTCGAGTGTCAGGGTCGAAAAACTGTTTTTT. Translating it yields CASSYSSVRVEKLFF.

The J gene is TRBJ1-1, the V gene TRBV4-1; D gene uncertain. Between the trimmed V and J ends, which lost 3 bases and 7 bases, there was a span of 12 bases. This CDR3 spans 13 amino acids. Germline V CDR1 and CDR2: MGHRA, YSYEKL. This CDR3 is CASSHDPSGEAFF. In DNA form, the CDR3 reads TGCGCCAGCAGCCATGATCCGTCCGGTGAAGCTTTCTTT.

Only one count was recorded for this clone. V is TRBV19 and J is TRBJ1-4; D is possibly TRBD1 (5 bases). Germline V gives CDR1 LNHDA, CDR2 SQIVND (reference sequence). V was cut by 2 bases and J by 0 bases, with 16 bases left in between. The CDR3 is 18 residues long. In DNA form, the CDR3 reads TGTGCCAGTAGTATATTTTACAGGACCTCTTCAACTAATGAAAAACTGTTTTTT. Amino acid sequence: CASSIFYRTSSTNEKLFF.

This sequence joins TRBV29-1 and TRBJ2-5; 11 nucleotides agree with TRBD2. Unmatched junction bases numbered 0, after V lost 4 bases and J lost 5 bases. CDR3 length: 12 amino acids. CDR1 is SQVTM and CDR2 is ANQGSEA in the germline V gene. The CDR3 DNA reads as TGCAGCGTTGCTAGCGGGGGGGAGACCCAGTACTTC. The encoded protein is CSVASGGETQYF.

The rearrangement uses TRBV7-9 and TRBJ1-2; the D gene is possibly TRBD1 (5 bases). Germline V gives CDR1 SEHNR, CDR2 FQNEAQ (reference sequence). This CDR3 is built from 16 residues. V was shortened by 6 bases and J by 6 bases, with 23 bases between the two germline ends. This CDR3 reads CASSVSGGGDTHGYTF. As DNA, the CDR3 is TGTGCCAGCAGTGTATCGGGGGGTGGAGATACTCATGGCTACACCTTC.

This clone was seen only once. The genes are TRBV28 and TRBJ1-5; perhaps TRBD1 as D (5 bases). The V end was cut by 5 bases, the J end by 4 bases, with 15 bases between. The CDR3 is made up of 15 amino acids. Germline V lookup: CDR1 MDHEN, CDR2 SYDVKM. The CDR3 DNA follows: TGTGCCAGCAGTCCCGGGGGGGGAGGTAATCAGCCCCAGCATTTT. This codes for CASSPGGGGNQPQHF.

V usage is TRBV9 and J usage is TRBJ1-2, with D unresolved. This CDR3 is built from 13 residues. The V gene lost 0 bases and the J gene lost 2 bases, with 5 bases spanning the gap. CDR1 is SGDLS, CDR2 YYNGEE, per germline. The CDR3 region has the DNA TGTGCCAGCAGCGTAGGGCAAAACTATGGCTACACCTTC. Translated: CASSVGQNYGYTF.

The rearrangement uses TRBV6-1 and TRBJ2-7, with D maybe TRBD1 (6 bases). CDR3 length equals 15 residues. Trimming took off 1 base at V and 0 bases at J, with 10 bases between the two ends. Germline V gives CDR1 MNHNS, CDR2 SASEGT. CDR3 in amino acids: CASSEGGLGSYEQYF. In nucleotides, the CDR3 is TGTGCCAGCAGTGAAGGGGGGCTAGGCTCCTACGAGCAGTACTTC.

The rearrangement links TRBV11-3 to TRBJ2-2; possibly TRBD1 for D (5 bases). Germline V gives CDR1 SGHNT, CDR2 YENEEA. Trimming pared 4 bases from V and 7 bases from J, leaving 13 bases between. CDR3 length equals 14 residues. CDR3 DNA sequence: TGTGCCAGCAGCTCTTTTTCTCAGGGCGGGGAGCTGTTTTTT. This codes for CASSSFSQGGELFF.

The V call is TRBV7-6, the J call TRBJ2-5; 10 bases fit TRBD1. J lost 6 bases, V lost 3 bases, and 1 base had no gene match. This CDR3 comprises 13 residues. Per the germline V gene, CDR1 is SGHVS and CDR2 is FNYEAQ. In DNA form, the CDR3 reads TGTGCCAGCAGCTTGGACAGGGGGAAGACCCAGTACTTC. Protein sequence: CASSLDRGKTQYF.

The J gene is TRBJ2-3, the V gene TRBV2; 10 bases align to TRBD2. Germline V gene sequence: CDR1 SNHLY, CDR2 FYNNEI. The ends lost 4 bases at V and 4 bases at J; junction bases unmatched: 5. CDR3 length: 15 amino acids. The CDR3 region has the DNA TGTGCCAGCAGTGGCCCTAGCGGGAGTGCAGATACGCAGTATTTT. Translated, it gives CASSGPSGSADTQYF.

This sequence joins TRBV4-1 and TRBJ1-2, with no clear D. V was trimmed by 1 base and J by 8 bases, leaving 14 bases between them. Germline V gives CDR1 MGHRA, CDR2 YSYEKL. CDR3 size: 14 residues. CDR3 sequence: CASSQAGGARGYTF. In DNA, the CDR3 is TGCGCCAGCAGCCAAGCCGGAGGTGCGAGGGGCTACACCTTC.

DNA for the CDR3: TGTGCCAGCAGCCAGAGACAGTTTTTGGGCACTGAAGCTTTCTTT. Amino acid sequence: CASSQRQFLGTEAFF. The J gene is TRBJ1-1, the V gene TRBV3-1 (or the pseudogene TRBV3-2); perhaps TRBD1 as D (5 bases). CDR3 length equals 15 residues. The germline V gene encodes CDR1 LGHDT and CDR2 YNNKEL (reference sequence). The V end lost 3 bases, the J end lost 4 bases, and 15 bases lay between the germline ends.

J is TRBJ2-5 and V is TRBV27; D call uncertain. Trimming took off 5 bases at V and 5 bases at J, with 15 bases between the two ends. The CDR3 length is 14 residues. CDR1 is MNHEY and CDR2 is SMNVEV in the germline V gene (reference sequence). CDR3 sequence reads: CASSNWAVQETQYF. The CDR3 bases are TGTGCCAGCAGTAATTGGGCAGTTCAGGAGACCCAGTACTTC.

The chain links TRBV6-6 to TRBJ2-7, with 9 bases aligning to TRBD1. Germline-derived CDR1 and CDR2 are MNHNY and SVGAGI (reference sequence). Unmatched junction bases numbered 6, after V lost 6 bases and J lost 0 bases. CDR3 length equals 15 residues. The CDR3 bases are TGTGCCAGCAGACCCGGGACAGGGAGCTCCTACGAGCAGTACTTC. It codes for CASRPGTGSSYEQYF.

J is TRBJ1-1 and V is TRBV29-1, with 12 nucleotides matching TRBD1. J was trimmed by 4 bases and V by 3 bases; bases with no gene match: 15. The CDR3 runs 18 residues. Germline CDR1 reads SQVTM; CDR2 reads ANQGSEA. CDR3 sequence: CSVESTGTGGRVVTEAFF. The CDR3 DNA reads TGCAGCGTTGAGTCGACCGGGACAGGGGGCAGGGTCGTCACTGAAGCTTTCTTT. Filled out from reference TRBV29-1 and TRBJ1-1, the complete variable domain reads SAVISQKPSRDICQRGTSLTIQCQVDSQVTMMFWYRQQPGQSLTLIATANQGSEATYESGFVIDKFPISRPNLTFSTLTVSNMSPEDSSIYLCSVESTGTGGRVVTEAFFGQGTRLTVV.

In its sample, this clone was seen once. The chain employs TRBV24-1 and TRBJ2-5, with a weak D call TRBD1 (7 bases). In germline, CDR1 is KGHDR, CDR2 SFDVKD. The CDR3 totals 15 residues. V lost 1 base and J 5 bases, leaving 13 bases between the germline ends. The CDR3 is CATSDLRAGGETQYF. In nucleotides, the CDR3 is TGTGCCACCAGTGATTTAAGGGCAGGGGGGGAGACCCAGTACTTC.

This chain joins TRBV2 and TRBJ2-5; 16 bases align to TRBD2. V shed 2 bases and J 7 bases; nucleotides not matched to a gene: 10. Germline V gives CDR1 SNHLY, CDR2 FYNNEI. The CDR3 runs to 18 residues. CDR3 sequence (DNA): TGTGCCAGCAGTGAATATGGGACTAGCGGGGGGGGCCTAGTGACCCAGTACTTC. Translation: CASSEYGTSGGGLVTQYF.